The source of this T cell receptor beta chain is a study of CD8 T cells in ankylosing spondylitis (dated by TCRdb to between 2016 and 2019). Looking at the study overall: The study profiled T cell receptor beta repertoires in healthy donors and ankylosing spondylitis patients to find disease-linked TCR variants. Peripheral blood was sampled, and synovial fluid was additionally collected from ankylosing spondylitis patients. In total, the full study cohort was made up of about 110 healthy donors and more than 20 ankylosing spondylitis patients. Summary of the overall study and its limitations: Some of the motif variants had been reported before in the synovial fluid and blood of reactive arthritis patients, a finding that suggests common disease-initiation mechanisms. Blood from ankylosing spondylitis patients appeared to be characterized by a TCR beta motif made up of several highly homologous amino acid variants. A CD8+ phenotype was shown by the disease-linked clones, which were found at relatively low frequencies in peripheral blood. The disease-linked clones were reported to be significantly enriched in matched synovial fluid samples from ankylosing spondylitis patients.

CDR1 and CDR2 are read off the germline V gene as SGHRS and YFSETQ. The CDR3 sequence holds 14 residues, the cysteine and phenylalanine included. The sequence is cut down to CDR3 DNA, 42 bases in frame from base 1. V gives up 0 bases and J gives up 2 bases, and the segment between their germline ends measures 9 bases. The data were produced on an Illumina HiSeq 2500. Quantitative 5'-RACE with molecular barcodes was used to prepare TCR beta libraries. Per the authors' processing: Disease-linked TCR variants were identified with a new computational method built on a probabilistic model of VDJ rearrangement. TCRdb passed the public sequencing reads through fastp at Q25 and MiXCR, retaining productive beta sequences. CDR3 protein duplicates are merged, each entry listing the most common genes and DNA. Clone size and V and J calls follow TCRdb, not the original study. The sample records roughly 700,000 distinct CDR3 sequences, 15% to 20% of which are singletons. The ten most abundant clones make up under 20% of the sample.

This clonotype was seen only a few times. Its antigen has not been determined. There are no base qualities to consult, and no much larger clone falls within one base. Sequenced material: blood, either unsorted or a sorted T cell fraction (not recorded which). The sequence was obtained from a male donor with ankylosing spondylitis. The chain is assembled from TRBV5-1 and TRBJ2-7; tentative D gene TRBD1, with 5 bases matching. The nucleotide sequence reads TGCGCCAGCAGCTTGGAGGGGCAGACCTACGAGCAGTACTTC. The translation is CASSLEGQTYEQYF.